Listed below are T cell receptor beta chains from one sample, sequenced in a study of patients and donors after allogeneic stem cell transplantation. MiXCR was run by TCRdb on the RT-PCR reads, yielding one entry per CDR3 protein. In the table there are fewer than 75,000 distinct CDR3 sequences, 26% of which are singletons. The sequenced sample consisted of blood, either unsorted or a sorted T cell fraction (not recorded which). The receptors were sampled from a human donor who was either an allogeneic HSCT recipient or a stem cell or donor lymphocyte infusion donor (not recorded which). It is not recorded whose cells these are; they may come from a transplant donor. The CDR3 runs from the conserved cysteine through the conserved F or W. The D gene is left open where the match is weak. Clone size is not always given. Where it is, it says once, few, many or a class for expanded clones.

>-|TRBV5-6|TRBJ1-4|-
TGTGCCAGCAGGGGAGTCAGGGATGAAAAACTGTTTTTT
CASRGVRDEKLFF
>-|TRBV12-3/TRBV12-4|TRBJ1-2|-
TGTGCCAGCAGTTTACCAGGGTTGGGTGGCTACACCTTC
CASSLPGLGGYTF
>once|TRBV20-1|TRBJ2-2|-
TGCAGTGCTAGAGATGAGAACGGGGAGCTGTTTTTT
CSARDENGELFF
>many|TRBV6-2/TRBV6-3|TRBJ1-4|-
TGTGCCAGCACTGGGACCGGACGAGAAAAACTGTTTTTT
CASTGTGREKLFF
>-|TRBV6-2/TRBV6-3|TRBJ1-2|-
TGTGCCAGCAGTTACGGTTTGGGGGGCGACGACTACACCTTC
CASSYGLGGDDYTF
>many|TRBV11-3|TRBJ2-7|-
TGTGCCAGCAGCTTAGTGAGCCCTGGCGAGCAGTACTTC
CASSLVSPGEQYF
>-|TRBV5-1|TRBJ2-5|TRBD1
TGCGCCAGCAGCCCCCAAGGTGTCGGGACAGAGAAGACCCAGTACTTC
CASSPQGVGTEKTQYF
>-|TRBV12-3/TRBV12-4|TRBJ2-3|TRBD2
TGTGCCAGCAGACAAGCGGGGAGCACAGATACGCAGTATTTT
CASRQAGSTDTQYF
>-|TRBV7-9|TRBJ2-7|-
TGTGCCAGCAGCCCACAGGGTCCCCACGAGCAGTACTTC
CASSPQGPHEQYF
>few|TRBV6-5|TRBJ2-5|-
TGTGCCAGCAGTTACTACGCAAGTCACTTAGAGACCCAGTACTTC
CASSYYASHLETQYF
>-|TRBV11-2|TRBJ1-4|-
TGTGCCAGCAGCCCACAACTAGTGAGGGATGAAAAACTGTTTTTT
CASSPQLVRDEKLFF
>few|TRBV7-2|TRBJ1-2|-
TGTGCCAGCAGCTTAGAACGGTTCTATGGCTACACCTTC
CASSLERFYGYTF
>-|TRBV28|TRBJ1-5|-
TGTGCCAGCAGGGAAGGTTTGAATCAGCCCCAGCATTTT
CASREGLNQPQHF
>-|TRBV27|TRBJ2-5|-
TGTGCCAGCAGTTGGGGAGGGGGAGGGACCCAGTACTTC
CASSWGGGGTQYF
>-|TRBV2|TRBJ2-1|-
TGTGCCAGCAGAAGGGTCTGGGGTAACCCTAATGAGCAGTTCTTC
CASRRVWGNPNEQFF
>few|TRBV24-1|TRBJ2-1|TRBD2
TGTGCCACCAGTGATGTTGCTCTGAGCGGGGGCTCCTACAATGAGCAGTTCTTC
CATSDVALSGGSYNEQFF
>few|TRBV11-2|TRBJ1-6|-
TGTGCCAGCATAGGGACCAAGGGGCCGAATAATTCACCCCTCCACTTT
CASIGTKGPNNSPLHF
>-|TRBV6-5|TRBJ2-1|TRBD1
TGTGCCAGCAGTTACGCAGACAGGGGCAGGCATGAGCAGTTCTTC
CASSYADRGRHEQFF
>few|TRBV20-1|TRBJ2-7|TRBD1
TGCAGTGCTAGAGATCTCTTAGGACAGGGGCTCTACGAGCAGTACTTC
CSARDLLGQGLYEQYF
>few|TRBV27|TRBJ1-2|TRBD1
TGTGCCAGCAGTTCACTTGGGACAGGGGGCCGGGGCTACACCTTC
CASSSLGTGGRGYTF
>few|TRBV4-2|TRBJ1-2|TRBD1
TGTGCCAGCAGCCTGACAGGGGGCGCCAACTATGGCTACACCTTC
CASSLTGGANYGYTF
>few|TRBV7-2|TRBJ2-3|-
TGTGCCAGCAGCTCCCTGGACTCCACAGATACGCAGTATTTT
CASSSLDSTDTQYF
>-|TRBV7-9|TRBJ1-2|TRBD1
TGTGCCACTCCGGAGGGACAGGTCCCCTTAGGCTACACCTTC
CATPEGQVPLGYTF
>few|TRBV29-1|TRBJ2-4|-
TGCAGCGCCCCACCGTCCAAAAACATTCAGTACTTC
CSAPPSKNIQYF
>-|TRBV7-9|TRBJ1-4|-
TGTGCCAGCAGCCCCGGGCGGAATAATGAAAAACTGTTTTTT
CASSPGRNNEKLFF
>many|TRBV12-3/TRBV12-4|TRBJ1-1|TRBD1
TGTGCCAGCAGTCCTCTTACGACAGGGAGCACTGAAGCTTTCTTT
CASSPLTTGSTEAFF
>-|TRBV24-1|TRBJ2-1|-
TGTGCCACCAGTGACAACCGGGACTTAGACAATGAGCAGTTCTTC
CATSDNRDLDNEQFF
>few|TRBV10-3|TRBJ1-1|TRBD1
TGTGCCATCAAATCGGGACAGGGGAACACTGAAGCTTTCTTT
CAIKSGQGNTEAFF
>few|TRBV29-1|TRBJ2-5|-
TGCAGCGCTGCGACCCCTGTAGAGACCCAGTACTTC
CSAATPVETQYF
>-|TRBV6-2/TRBV6-3|TRBJ2-1|TRBD2
TGTGCCAGCAGCTACCCCCTAGCGGGGTCCTCCTACAATGAGCAGTTCTTC
CASSYPLAGSSYNEQFF
>few|TRBV5-1|TRBJ1-6|-
TGCGCCAGCAGCTGGGGATATAATTCACCCCTCCACTTT
CASSWGYNSPLHF
>-|TRBV5-1|TRBJ2-2|-
TGCGCCAGCAGTTCAAACGCAGGCGTTTACACCGGGGAGCTGTTTTTT
CASSSNAGVYTGELFF
>few|TRBV5-1|TRBJ2-4|TRBD1
TGCGCCAGCAGCTTACAGGGGACCCTAGCCAAAAACATTCAGTACTTC
CASSLQGTLAKNIQYF
>few|TRBV21-1|TRBJ1-1|-
TGTGCCAGCAGGGATGTTGGCGTCCATGAAGCTTTCTTT
CASRDVGVHEAFF
>many|TRBV12-3/TRBV12-4|TRBJ1-2|-
TGTGCCAGCAGTGTACCCGGGCCAATTTATGGCTACACCTTC
CASSVPGPIYGYTF
>-|TRBV7-8|TRBJ2-1|TRBD1
TGTGCCAGCAGCAAACGTCCCGGGACAGGGATCGAGCGACCTTACAATGAGCAGTTCTTC
CASSKRPGTGIERPYNEQFF
>few|TRBV30|TRBJ1-1|-
TGTGCCTGGATAAGGGAAACGAACACTGAAGCTTTCTTT
CAWIRETNTEAFF
>-|TRBV5-6|TRBJ2-7|TRBD1
TGTGCCAGCAGCTACAGGGGGACTTACGAGCAGTACTTC
CASSYRGTYEQYF
>-|TRBV12-3/TRBV12-4|TRBJ2-5|-
TGTGCCAGCAGTCCCGACAGGCTCCAAGAGACCCAGTACTTC
CASSPDRLQETQYF